This T cell receptor (beta chain) originates from a study of cytomegalovirus exposure and HLA in healthy donors. Study-wide findings and caveats: Using a false discovery rate of 0.05, a later analysis showed that some 16,000 TCR beta sequences were associated with HLA alleles. Across all donors, roughly uniform sequencing depth was an assumption of the presence/absence analyses.

Both 60 Vbeta primers and 13 Jbeta primers went into the PCR. Sequencing used immunoSEQ multiplex PCR; TCRdb keeps in-frame clones, though not all of them. There are about 200,000 clones in the sample; approximately 80% occur only once, and 0.71% lies in the top ten. Regarding this clone: What it recognizes is unknown.

CDR3 length equals 13 residues. V gave up 3 bases and J gave up 8 bases; unmatched junction bases: 2. The germline V gene has CDR1 KGHSH and CDR2 LQKENI. This rearrangement joins TRBV18 to TRBJ1-4; 8 bases are a match to TRBD1. Sequencing input: PBMCs. The origin of this receptor is a boy aged 2 to 10 in good health and CMV-seronegative. The CDR3 loop reads CASSPGDREKLFF. CDR3 DNA sequence: TGTGCCAGCTCACCCGGGGACAGGGAAAAACTGTTTTTT.